This entry features one T cell receptor (beta chain) sequence. This sample was taken from a study of blood T cell repertoires in COVID-19. Overall study context: Sample material is recorded as cDNA or gDNA derived from T cells, B-cell-depleted T cells, or PBMCs.

Original handling: Quantification of nucleated cells was approximated via reference gene primer amplification. This table comes from immunoSEQ multiplex PCR, and its TCRdb copy is limited to in-frame clones, with some not included. V, J and clone size are taken as reported in that table, and D and trimming were inferred from the DNA itself. The sample lists roughly 66,000 clones, approximately 91% occurring once. Sequenced: peripheral blood. The source of this sequence is a human donor in a cohort sampled during active COVID-19.

CDR3 coding DNA: TGTGCCAGCAGTCCCTCTTGGCTTTACGAGCAGTACTTC. Protein product: CASSPSWLYEQYF. The rearrangement uses TRBV28 and TRBJ2-7; unclear D gene. Trimming removed 5 bases at V and 4 bases at J, with 12 bases between. The length of the CDR3 is 13 residues. Germline V gene lookup returns CDR1 MDHEN and CDR2 SYDVKM.